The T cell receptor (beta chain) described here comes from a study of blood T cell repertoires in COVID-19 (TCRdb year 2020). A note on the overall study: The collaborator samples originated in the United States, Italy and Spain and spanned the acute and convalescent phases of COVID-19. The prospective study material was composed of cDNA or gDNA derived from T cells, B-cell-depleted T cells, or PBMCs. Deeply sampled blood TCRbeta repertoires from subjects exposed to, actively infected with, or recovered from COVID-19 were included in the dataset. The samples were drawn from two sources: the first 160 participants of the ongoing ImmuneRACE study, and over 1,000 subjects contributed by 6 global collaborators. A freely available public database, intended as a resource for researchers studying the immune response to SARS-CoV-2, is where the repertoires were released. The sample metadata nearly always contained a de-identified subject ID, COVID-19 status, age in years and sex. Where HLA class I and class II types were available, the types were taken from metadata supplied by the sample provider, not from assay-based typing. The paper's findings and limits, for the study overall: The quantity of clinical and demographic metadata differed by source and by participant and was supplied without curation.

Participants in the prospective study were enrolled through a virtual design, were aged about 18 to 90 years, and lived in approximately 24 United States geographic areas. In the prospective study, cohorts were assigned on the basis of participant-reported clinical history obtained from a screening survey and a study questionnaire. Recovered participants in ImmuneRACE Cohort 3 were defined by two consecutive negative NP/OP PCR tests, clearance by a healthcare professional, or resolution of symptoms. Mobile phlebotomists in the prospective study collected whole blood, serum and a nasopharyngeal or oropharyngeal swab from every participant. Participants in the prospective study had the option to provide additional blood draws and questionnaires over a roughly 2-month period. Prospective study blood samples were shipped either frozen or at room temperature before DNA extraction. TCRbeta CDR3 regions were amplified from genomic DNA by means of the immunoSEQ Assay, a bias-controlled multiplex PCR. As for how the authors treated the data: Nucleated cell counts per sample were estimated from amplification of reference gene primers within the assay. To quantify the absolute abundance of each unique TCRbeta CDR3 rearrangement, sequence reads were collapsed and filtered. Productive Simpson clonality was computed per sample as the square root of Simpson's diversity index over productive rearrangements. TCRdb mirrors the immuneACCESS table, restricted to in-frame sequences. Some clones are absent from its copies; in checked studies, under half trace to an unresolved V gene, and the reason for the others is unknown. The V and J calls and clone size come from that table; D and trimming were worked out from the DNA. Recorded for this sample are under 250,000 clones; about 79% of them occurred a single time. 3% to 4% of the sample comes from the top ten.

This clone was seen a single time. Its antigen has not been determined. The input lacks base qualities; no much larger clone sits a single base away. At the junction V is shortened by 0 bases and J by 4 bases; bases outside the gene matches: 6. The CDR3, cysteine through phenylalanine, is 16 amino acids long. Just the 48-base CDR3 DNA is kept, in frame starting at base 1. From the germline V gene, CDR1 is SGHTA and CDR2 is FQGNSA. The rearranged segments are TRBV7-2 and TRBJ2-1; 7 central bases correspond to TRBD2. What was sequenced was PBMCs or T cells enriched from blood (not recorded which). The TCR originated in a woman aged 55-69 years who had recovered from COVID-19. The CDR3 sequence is CASSLAAGVRYNEQFF. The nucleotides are TGTGCCAGCAGCTTAGCGGCGGGGGTTCGTTACAATGAGCAGTTCTTC.